These T cell receptor beta chains were read from a single sample in a study of brain metastases from non-small cell lung cancer. This table comes from immunoSEQ multiplex PCR, and its TCRdb copy is limited to in-frame clones, with some not included. Among some 1,700 clones listed, 75% to 90% were seen once. Sequenced input: primary lung tumor tissue. The receptors here all came from a donor at least 40 years old with non-small cell lung cancer. Each CDR3 is given with its conserved first and last residue.

TRBJ2-1 TRBV2 CALNGVARNEQFF
TRBJ1-6 TRBV19 CACGGPYNSPLHF
TRBJ1-3 TRBV3-1/TRBV3-2 CASSRGQATGNTIYF
TRBJ2-7 TRBV19 CASSQQGEYEQYF
TRBJ1-4 TRBV11-3 CASSDRTGMEKLFF
TRBJ1-2 TRBV7-2 CASSLNVGKATYGYTF
TRBJ1-1 TRBV5-4 CASSLNENTEAFF
TRBJ2-3 TRBV29-1 CSVEDRVELWDTQYF
TRBJ2-2 TRBV19 CASSEDSWAELFF
TRBJ1-6 TRBV9 CASSPNPGQGDSPLHF
TRBJ1-1 TRBV5-5 CASSFTLDTEAFF
TRBJ2-2 TRBV4-3 CASSQEGMNTGELFF
TRBJ1-4 TRBV5-8 CASSLSFRVGTNEKLFF
TRBJ2-5 TRBV21-1 CASPNQFFQETQYF
TRBJ2-3 TRBV5-4 CASSPTRLSGIILTDTQYF
TRBJ1-2 TRBV7-9 CASSFPGTGGRGYTF
TRBJ2-6 TRBV7-2 CASSFDNSGANVLTF
TRBJ1-1 TRBV7-9 CASSLWSGAGNTEAFF
TRBJ2-5 TRBV5-6 CASSLTGEQETQYF
TRBJ1-5 TRBV19 CASSMGRVHQPQHF
TRBJ1-4 TRBV21-1 CASSKRVHNEKLFF
TRBJ2-3 TRBV9 CASSGTPSGTDTQYF
TRBJ2-3 TRBV6-1 CASSEFRRGTTDTQYF